These 18 T cell receptor beta chains share one sample of origin, sequenced in a study of cytomegalovirus exposure and HLA in healthy donors. Both 60 Vbeta primers and 13 Jbeta primers went into the PCR. Method: immunoSEQ multiplex PCR; TCRdb's copy keeps in-frame clones and lacks some. The sample includes around 190,000 clones, 79% of them seen just once. The sample consisted of PBMCs. Every receptor here comes from a woman in her 30s in good health and CMV-seropositive.

On this clone itself: This sample also contains other DNA sequences that code for the same CDR3. V gene TRBV29-1 combines with J gene TRBJ1-2; tentatively, D is TRBD1 (5 bases). The V end lost 6 bases, the J end lost 0 bases, and 20 bases lay between the germline ends. CDR1 and CDR2 from the germline V gene are SQVTM and ANQGSEA. The CDR3 is 16 amino acids. CDR3 bases: TGCAGCGTCGGGGCGGGGGGAGAAACCTCTAACTATGGCTACACCTTC. Its protein is CSVGAGGETSNYGYTF.

The rearrangement joins TRBV18 to TRBJ2-3; 7 positions match TRBD1. V shed 3 bases, J shed 4 bases, and the junction held 7 bases outside the gene matches. The CDR3 totals 15 residues. The germline gives CDR1 KGHSH, CDR2 LQKENI. The CDR3 is CASSPTNRGADTQYF. The DNA of the CDR3 is TGTGCCAGCTCACCTACAAACAGGGGAGCAGATACGCAGTATTTT.

The rearrangement links TRBV7-2 to TRBJ1-4; 7 nucleotides agree with TRBD1. V trimming: 5 bases; J trimming: 2 bases; junction bases outside the gene matches: 14. Germline CDR1 SGHTA, CDR2 FQGNSA. The CDR3 consists of 18 residues. The CDR3 sequence: CASSPRRTGWGTNEKLFF. The CDR3 nucleotides read TGTGCCAGCAGCCCCAGGAGGACAGGTTGGGGGACTAATGAAAAACTGTTTTTT.

The chain recombines TRBV6-5 with TRBJ1-6; D is ambiguous. This CDR3 spans 16 amino acids. Germline CDR1 is MNHEY and CDR2 is SVGAGI. The V gene lost 0 bases and the J gene lost 10 bases, with 16 bases spanning the gap. In DNA, the CDR3 is TGTGCCAGCAGTTACTCAAGGACGGGCTCGGGATCACCCCTCCACTTT. It encodes CASSYSRTGSGSPLHF.

The chain is built from TRBV6-1 and TRBJ1-2, with a possible D match to TRBD1 (6 bases). The germline V and J ends were trimmed by 5 bases and 8 bases, with 15 bases remaining between them. This CDR3 has 13 amino acids. CDR1 is MNHNS and CDR2 is SASEGT in the germline V gene. The CDR3: CASSSGQTRGYTF. Here the CDR3 DNA reads TGTGCCAGCAGTTCAGGACAGACGCGCGGCTACACCTTC.

The chain links TRBV10-1 to TRBJ2-2; D perhaps matches TRBD1 (5 bases). Germline CDR1 reads WNHNN; CDR2 reads SYGVQD (reference sequence). The CDR3 is 16 residues long. Trimming cost V 0 bases and J 1 base, with 9 bases left between them. The CDR3 nucleotides are TGCGCCAGCAGTGAGTCGACAGAAAAGAACACCGGGGAGCTGTTTTTT. This sequence encodes CASSESTEKNTGELFF.

This clone occurred once. The V gene is TRBV21-1, the J gene TRBJ2-7; the table's TRBD1 call for D was not verified on the DNA. TRBV21-1 is tagged as a pseudogene. The CDR3 runs 15 residues. The CDR3 nucleotides read TGTGCCAGCAGCAAAGCGGCAGGTCGGTCCTACGAGCAGTACTTC. This encodes CASSKAAGRSYEQYF.

This sequence joins TRBV6-1 and TRBJ2-5, with a weak D call TRBD2 (5 bases). Germline-derived CDR1 and CDR2 are MNHNS and SASEGT. This CDR3 spans 14 amino acids. V lost 4 bases, J lost 7 bases, and 16 bases lay in between. CDR3 sequence (DNA): TGTGCCAGCAGTGGACCGGGAACCCCTATGACCCAGTACTTC. Amino acid sequence: CASSGPGTPMTQYF.

This clone was recorded a few times. The rearrangement links TRBV10-3 to TRBJ2-7; 11 positions agree with TRBD2. The CDR3 has 15 amino acids. The germline V gene encodes CDR1 ENHRY and CDR2 SYGVKD. The trim removed 0 bases at V and 4 bases at J, leaving 2 bases unmatched. CDR3 loop: CAISESGTSGYEQYF. The CDR3 DNA sequence: TGTGCCATCAGTGAGTCCGGGACTAGCGGTTACGAGCAGTACTTC.

The chain is built from TRBV5-1 and TRBJ2-3; 7 nucleotides agree with TRBD2. CDR1 SGHRS and CDR2 YFSETQ come from the germline V gene. V gave up 6 bases and J gave up 2 bases; unmatched junction bases: 6. This CDR3 contains 14 residues. The CDR3: CASKAGFNTDTQYF. In nucleotides, the CDR3 is TGCGCCAGCAAAGCGGGGTTCAACACAGATACGCAGTATTTT.

The gene calls are TRBV7-9 and TRBJ2-2; 10 nucleotides align to TRBD2. The CDR3 totals 16 residues. Germline V gene data show CDR1 as SEHNR and CDR2 as FQNEAQ (reference sequence). J lost 2 bases, V lost 8 bases, and 8 bases had no gene match. CDR3 residues: CASGPSGSSNTGELFF. The CDR3 DNA reads as TGTGCCAGCGGTCCTAGCGGGAGCTCCAACACCGGGGAGCTGTTTTTT.

This clone appeared a few times. The CDR3 bases are TGTGCCAGCAGTGACTCGGAACAGGGGGAAGCTTTCTTT. It translates to CASSDSEQGEAFF. The V call is TRBV6-4, the J call TRBJ1-1; 7 positions match TRBD1. Germline V CDR1 and CDR2: MRHNA, SNTAGT. With 0 bases clipped from V and 8 bases from J, the junction kept 3 bases outside the gene matches. CDR3 size: 13 residues.

The rearrangement joins TRBV7-6 to TRBJ2-1; D gene ambiguous. CDR1 is SGHVS, CDR2 FNYEAQ, per germline. The CDR3 contains 14 residues. Trimming cost V 0 bases and J 3 bases, with 6 bases left between them. The CDR3 DNA sequence: TGTGCCAGCAGCTTAGCGAGTGTCTACAATGAGCAGTTCTTC. It codes for CASSLASVYNEQFF.

CDR3 amino acids: CASSTAGTGVVFYEQFF. CDR3 sequence (DNA): TGTGCCAGTAGTACCGCCGGGACAGGGGTGGTTTTCTATGAGCAGTTCTTC. This chain links TRBV19 with TRBJ2-1; the match to TRBD1 covers 10 bases. Unmatched junction bases numbered 14, after V lost 4 bases and J lost 8 bases. This CDR3 region has 17 residues. From germline, CDR1 is LNHDA and CDR2 SQIVND (reference sequence). Full variable domain (rest looked up from reference TRBV19 and TRBJ2-1): DGGITQSPKYLFRKEGQNVTLSCEQNLNHDAMYWYRQDPGQGLRLIYYSQIVNDFQKGDIAEGYSVSREKKESFPLTVTSAQKNPTAFYLCASSTAGTGVVFYEQFFGPGTRLTVL.

CDR3 region: CASSLGEAGNTIYF. In DNA form, the CDR3 reads TGTGCCAGCAGCTTAGGGGAAGCTGGAAACACCATATATTTT. V gene TRBV5-4 combines with J gene TRBJ1-3, with D tentatively TRBD1 (5 bases). Trimming cost V 2 bases and J 2 bases, with 8 bases left between them. The CDR3 is made up of 14 amino acids. Germline CDR1 SGHNT, CDR2 YYREEE (reference sequence).

Concerning this clone: One junction end does not reproduce the germline sequence, and a read error may be involved. The V gene is TRBV29-1, the J gene TRBJ1-2; 7 bases map to TRBD1. Germline-derived CDR1 and CDR2 are SQVTM and ANQGSEA. The CDR3 contains 13 residues. In DNA, the CDR3 is TGCAGCGTCGAAGGGGACAGCTCTGACGGCTACACCTTC. Translation: CSVEGDSSDGYTF. Combining the CDR3 with reference TRBV29-1 and TRBJ1-2 gives the whole variable domain SAVISQKPSRDICQRGTSLTIQCQVDSQVTMMFWYRQQPGQSLTLIATANQGSEATYESGFVIDKFPISRPNLTFSTLTVSNMSPEDSSIYLCSVEGDSSDGYTFGSGTRLTVV.

The chain recombines TRBV5-1 with TRBJ1-1; D gene unclear. Germline-derived CDR1 and CDR2 are SGHRS and YFSETQ. The CDR3 consists of 14 residues. V dropped 4 bases and J dropped 5 bases, with 15 bases sitting between them. CDR3 residues: CASSQNRGETEAFF. The CDR3 nucleotides read TGCGCCAGCAGCCAGAACCGGGGTGAGACTGAAGCTTTCTTT.

This clone has just one count. This chain joins TRBV12-5 and TRBJ1-5, with D tentatively TRBD1 (6 bases). CDR3 length: 16 amino acids. The ends were cut back, 0 bases at V and 4 bases at J, with 13 bases in the middle. Germline CDR1 LGHNT, CDR2 FRNRAP. CDR3 protein: CASGLVQGGRNQPQHF. As DNA, the CDR3 is TGTGCTAGTGGTTTGGTACAGGGCGGGAGGAATCAGCCCCAGCATTTT.